This TCR beta chain was sequenced for a study of HIV-infected patients and healthy controls. TCRdb re-called the 5' RACE reads with MiXCR, one entry per CDR3 protein. The top ten clones hold 1.4% of a sample with roughly 68,000 distinct CDR3 sequences, 15% to 20% of them seen once. Germline trimming cut 5 bases from V and 0 bases from J; bases unmatched to any gene: 14. Germline lookup yields CDR1 SGHNT and CDR2 YENEEA. This CDR3 comprises 18 residues. Material: CD4+ T cells from blood. The TCR was taken from a human donor in good health. This chain uses TRBV11-3 with TRBJ2-3, with 7 positions matching TRBD2. The CDR3 here is CASSPPRGGRISTDTQYF. DNA for the CDR3: TGTGCCAGCAGCCCTCCTAGAGGCGGGAGAATAAGCACAGATACGCAGTATTTT.